In its sample, the clone carrying this TCR beta chain was seen many times. The antigen is not known. These data originate in a study of shared clonotypes between healthy human individuals. Study-level points and caveats: Sharing across four donors was highest in naive CD4 (around 5%) and lowest in memory CD8 (roughly 0.4%). Blood was the only sampled material, and tissue repertoires likely differ.

The CDR3 sequence is 13 residues long. Per the germline V gene, CDR1 is GTSNPN and CDR2 is SVGIG (reference sequence). V lost 0 bases to trimming and J lost 4 bases, with 8 bases between them. Here immunoSEQ multiplex PCR was the method, and the copy in TCRdb shows in-frame clones only, minus some. The repertoire consists of some 1.1 million clones, with approximately 80% occurring once and the leading ten covering over 0.8%. This chain connects TRBV30 to TRBJ2-3; a possible D gene is TRBD1 (6 bases). Sequences were obtained from memory CD4+ T cells from PBMCs. Subset noted: CD45RA-negative fraction. This receptor was taken from a young man in good health. Some clones in this sample may be carry-over from other donors' samples. The CDR3 is CAWSVPGADTQYF. CDR3 DNA: TGTGCCTGGAGTGTTCCAGGGGCAGATACGCAGTATTTT.